This is a list of T cell receptor beta chains from one sample in a study of T cells in localized non-small cell lung cancer. Measured with immunoSEQ multiplex PCR; TCRdb has only the in-frame clones, and not every one. Of 20,000 to 25,000 clones listed, over 75% were seen once; the top ten hold approximately 30%. The sample here was peripheral blood, taken before any cancer treatment. The receptors here all came from a male donor older than 55 with stage I squamous cell lung carcinoma. Each CDR3 is given with its conserved first and last residue. A D gene is named only where the DNA matches it firmly. Size is stated for part of the rows, as once, few or many counts, or as a class when the clone is expanded.

j_call | clone_size | v_call | d_call | cdr3_nt | cdr3_aa
TRBJ2-3 | . | TRBV7-2 | . | TGTGCCAGCAGCTTCACAGATACGCAGTATTTT | CASSFTDTQYF
TRBJ2-7 | . | TRBV7-2 | . | TGTGCCAGCAGACTAAGCCCGCTCTACGAGCAGTACTTC | CASRLSPLYEQYF
TRBJ1-2 | . | TRBV7-2 | TRBD1 | TGTGCCAGCAGGACAGGGACTCAAGGCTACACCTTC | CASRTGTQGYTF
TRBJ2-7 | once | TRBV6-1 | TRBD2 | TGTGCCAGCAGCTTAGCGGGAGGGAGGTACGAGCAGTACTTC | CASSLAGGRYEQYF
TRBJ2-7 | . | TRBV19 | TRBD2 | TGTGCCTCCCTGGATTCGGCGGGAGGGCCCTACGAGCAGTACTTC | CASLDSAGGPYEQYF
TRBJ1-1 | few | TRBV30 | TRBD1 | TGTGCCTGGAGTGTCTCTGGGACAGGGTGGATGAACACTGAAGCTTTCTTT | CAWSVSGTGWMNTEAFF
TRBJ1-2 | once | TRBV19 | TRBD1 | TGTGCCAGTAGTCCACAGGGGCTTTATGGCTACACCTTC | CASSPQGLYGYTF
TRBJ2-7 | . | TRBV6-5 | TRBD1 | TGTGCCAGCAAACCGGGACAGGGGAGCGACGAGCAGTACTTC | CASKPGQGSDEQYF
TRBJ1-6 | few | TRBV7-8 | . | TGTGCCAGCAGCCCGATAAATTCACCCCTCCACTTT | CASSPINSPLHF
TRBJ2-1 | . | TRBV6-5 | TRBD2 | TGTGCCAGGCGGCTAGGTAGCGGGACGAACAATGAGCAGTTCTTC | CARRLGSGTNNEQFF
TRBJ2-2 | few | TRBV7-2 | . | TGTGCCAGCAGACCAACTCCAGCTGGGGAGCTGTTTTTT | CASRPTPAGELFF
TRBJ2-7 | . | TRBV5-1 | TRBD1 | TGCGCCAGCAGCCCGCTGACAGGGGGCTACTACGAGCAGTACTTC | CASSPLTGGYYEQYF
TRBJ2-7 | . | TRBV11-2 | . | TGTGCCAGCAGCTTAGTCCCCTACGAGCAGTACTTC | CASSLVPYEQYF
TRBJ1-2 | . | TRBV11-2 | . | TGTGCCAGCAGCCGAGGGTGGGGCTATGGCTACACCTTC | CASSRGWGYGYTF
TRBJ2-3 | once | TRBV11-2 | TRBD2 | TGTGCCAGCAGCTACCCCGGGAGGATGGGCGCAGATACGCAGTATTTT | CASSYPGRMGADTQYF
TRBJ1-5 | . | TRBV2 | . | TGTGCCAGCAGGGGCCGGGGTGGTCAGCCCCAGCATTTT | CASRGRGGQPQHF
TRBJ2-1 | once | TRBV9 | . | TGTGCCAGCAGCCTCCGGGACTCAAGCAACAATGAGCAGTTCTTC | CASSLRDSSNNEQFF
TRBJ1-6 | . | TRBV5-1 | TRBD1 | TGCGCCAGCAGTCGATCAGGGGGGAATTCACCCCTCCACTTT | CASSRSGGNSPLHF
TRBJ1-4 | . | TRBV19 | TRBD1 | TGTGCCAGTAGTATCGCCGGGACAGGTTCTAATGAAAAACTGTTTTTT | CASSIAGTGSNEKLFF
TRBJ1-3 | . | TRBV10-3 | . | TGTGCCATCAGTAGGGATGACTCTGGAAACACCATATATTTT | CAISRDDSGNTIYF
TRBJ2-5 | . | TRBV7-9 | . | TGTGCCAGCAGCTTGGCAGGAGCGTACCAAGAGACCCAGTACTTC | CASSLAGAYQETQYF